This is a list of T cell receptor beta chains from one sample in a study of T-cell reconstitution after alpha-beta-depleted transplantation in children. TCRdb reprocessed the PCR reads via MiXCR and lists one record per CDR3 protein. Here the sample spans about 830,000 distinct CDR3 sequences, 16% being singletons. Sample: PBMCs, mostly from graft donor cells, taken 360 days after TCRalphabeta/CD19-depleted stem cell transplant. The receptor set was obtained from a male patient younger than 18 who had a stem cell transplant for acute lymphoblastic leukemia, so the T cells may come from the graft donor. The CDR3 runs from the conserved cysteine through the conserved F or W. The D gene is left open where the match is weak. Expanded clones are given a class, and other clones once, few, many or no size at all.

CDR3 length	clone size	V gene	D gene	J gene	CDR3 DNA	CDR3 protein
14	few	TRBV3-1	.	TRBJ2-1	TGTGCCAGCAGCCACATATTTCCCTCCGAGGAGCAGTTCTTC	CASSHIFPSEEQFF
15	few	TRBV7-9	TRBD1	TRBJ2-2	TGTGCCAGCAGAATAGGGACAGGCAACACCGGGGAGCTGTTTTTT	CASRIGTGNTGELFF
15	.	TRBV20-1	.	TRBJ2-1	TGCAGTGCTCCCCGGGGCCCAGGGCCGTACAATGAGCAGTTCTTC	CSAPRGPGPYNEQFF
15	.	TRBV2	TRBD2	TRBJ2-2	TGTGCCAGCAGCGGGAGGGGAGGGGACACCGGGGAGCTGTTTTTT	CASSGRGGDTGELFF
15	.	TRBV7-9	TRBD2	TRBJ2-3	TGTGCCAGCAGCTTTAGGGACTACCGCACAGATACGCAGTATTTT	CASSFRDYRTDTQYF
16	.	TRBV4-1	.	TRBJ2-7	TGCGCCAGCAGCCACGACGCCGGGGACGGTTTCTACGAGCAGTACTTC	CASSHDAGDGFYEQYF
16	few	TRBV10-3	TRBD2	TRBJ2-1	TGTGCCATCAGTGAGTTAGGGCGGGAGGCCTGGAGTGAGCAGTTCTTC	CAISELGREAWSEQFF
12	few	TRBV20-1	.	TRBJ2-7	TGCAGTGCTGGGGCCCGATCCTACGAGCAGTACTTC	CSAGARSYEQYF
13	few	TRBV20-1	.	TRBJ1-6	TGCAGTGCTAGTCGGCCCGAAAACTCACCCCTCCACTTT	CSASRPENSPLHF
17	.	TRBV27	.	TRBJ2-3	TGTGCCAGCAGTTTATCTCGGACTACATTCATAGGAGATACGCAGTATTTT	CASSLSRTTFIGDTQYF
14	.	TRBV19	.	TRBJ2-5	TGTGCCACCGCCATAAGACCAGATGGGGAGACCCAGTACTTC	CATAIRPDGETQYF
15	few	TRBV18	TRBD1	TRBJ1-2	TGTGCCAGCTCACCACCGGCCGACAGGGTTGGAGGCTACACCTTC	CASSPPADRVGGYTF
15	few	TRBV7-9	TRBD2	TRBJ2-4	TGTGCCAGCAGCTTAGAGGCGGGAGTGGTCGGTATTCAGTACTTC	CASSLEAGVVGIQYF
17	.	TRBV2	TRBD1	TRBJ2-7	TGTGCCAGCAGCCCGGGACAGGGCAGAGTGCGGCAGGGCGAGCAGTACTTC	CASSPGQGRVRQGEQYF
15	.	TRBV12-3/TRBV12-4	TRBD2	TRBJ2-2	TGTGCCAGCAGTTTGAGCGGGAGTGGCACCGGGGAGCTGTTTTTT	CASSLSGSGTGELFF
18	few	TRBV5-1	TRBD2	TRBJ2-1	TGCGCCAGCAGCTTACCTAGCGGGGTCTCGAGCTCCTACAATGAGCAGTTCTTC	CASSLPSGVSSSYNEQFF
12	.	TRBV5-1	.	TRBJ2-2	TGCGCCAGCAGCCTGAGGGGTCCGGAGCTGTTTTTT	CASSLRGPELFF
13	many	TRBV5-1	.	TRBJ1-5	TGCGCCAGCAGCTTGTATCCGGGGGAGCCCCAGCATTTT	CASSLYPGEPQHF
10	few	TRBV20-1	.	TRBJ2-7	TGCAGTGGGGGCACCTACGAGCAGTACTTC	CSGGTYEQYF
15	few	TRBV11-2	TRBD1	TRBJ2-2	TGTGCCAGCGGACAGGGAAGGGATGCGATCGGGGAGCTGTTTTTT	CASGQGRDAIGELFF
15	many	TRBV7-9	.	TRBJ1-1	TGTGCCAGCAGCGTCGGGGGGTCGGGTAACGCTGAAGCTTTCTTT	CASSVGGSGNAEAFF
12	.	TRBV24-1	.	TRBJ2-2	TGTGCCCGCAATAGAGTTGACGGGGAGCTGTTTTTT	CARNRVDGELFF
14	few	TRBV20-1	.	TRBJ1-5	TGCAGTGCCACGACAAGCTATAGCAATCAGCCCCAGCATTTT	CSATTSYSNQPQHF
16	many	TRBV12-3/TRBV12-4	.	TRBJ2-7	TGTGCCAGCAGTTTACTCCCGCCCCCCTGGTCCTACGAGCAGTACTTC	CASSLLPPPWSYEQYF
15	.	TRBV4-1	.	TRBJ1-5	TGCGCCAGCAGCCAAGATGACAGTAGCAATCAGCCCCAGCATTTT	CASSQDDSSNQPQHF
11	many	TRBV12-3/TRBV12-4	.	TRBJ2-1	TGTGCCAGCAACACCTACAATGAGCAGTTCTTC	CASNTYNEQFF
14	.	TRBV25-1	.	TRBJ1-4	TGTGCCAGCAGTGTCGACAGCTATAATGAAAAACTGTTTTTT	CASSVDSYNEKLFF
14	.	TRBV7-7	.	TRBJ2-5	TGTGCCAGCAGCTTAGATCCGACGAGGGAGACCCAGTACTTC	CASSLDPTRETQYF
17	few	TRBV4-1	.	TRBJ2-3	TGCGCCAGCAGCTCGCCCCCAGGACGGAGGAGCACAGATACGCAGTATTTT	CASSSPPGRRSTDTQYF
16	few	TRBV4-1	TRBD1	TRBJ1-4	TGCGCCAGCAGCCGGCCACACAGGGGCCGTAATGAAAAACTGTTTTTT	CASSRPHRGRNEKLFF
16	few	TRBV27	.	TRBJ2-1	TGTGCCAGCAGTTTAGGGGTTTTGAGCTCCTACAATGAGCAGTTCTTC	CASSLGVLSSYNEQFF
15	few	TRBV12-3/TRBV12-4	.	TRBJ1-2	TGTGCCAGCAGTTCAGCCCGGTTCGGTAACTATGGCTACACCTTC	CASSSARFGNYGYTF
17	once	TRBV15	TRBD1	TRBJ2-6	TGTGCCACCAGCAGGGAACAGGGGGCGCTGGGGGCCAACGTCCTGACTTTC	CATSREQGALGANVLTF
13	few	TRBV12-3/TRBV12-4	.	TRBJ1-3	TGTGCCAGCAGGACAGTTGCGGGAAACACCATATATTTT	CASRTVAGNTIYF
15	.	TRBV5-6	.	TRBJ2-4	TGTGCCAGCAGCTTTTTGGGGACCGAAGAAAACATTCAGTACTTC	CASSFLGTEENIQYF
18	few	TRBV15	.	TRBJ2-3	TGTGCCACCAGCAGAGAAGGGGTCGCGAGCGGCAGCACAGATACGCAGTATTTT	CATSREGVASGSTDTQYF
15	.	TRBV29-1	TRBD2	TRBJ2-7	TGCAGCGCGAAAACCGGGACTAGCGGTACCTACGAGCAGTACTTC	CSAKTGTSGTYEQYF
14	.	TRBV7-8	.	TRBJ2-7	TGTGCCAGCAGCTCCTGGGACATCGGTAACGAGCAGTACTTC	CASSSWDIGNEQYF
15	few	TRBV4-1	TRBD2	TRBJ2-1	TGCGCCAGCAGCCAGGCTAGCGGGAGCTTCAATGAGCAGTTCTTC	CASSQASGSFNEQFF
14	.	TRBV7-6	TRBD1	TRBJ2-1	TGTGCCAGCAGTCCCGGGACAGTTCCCAGGGGGCAGTTCTTC	CASSPGTVPRGQFF
12	few	TRBV2	.	TRBJ2-1	TGTGCCAAAACACTAGGGTACGATGAGCAGTTCTTC	CAKTLGYDEQFF